This entry lists 21 T cell receptor beta chains sequenced from one sample in a study of blood T cell repertoires in COVID-19. Profiling relied on immunoSEQ multiplex PCR, and the TCRdb table lists in-frame clones only, not all of them. The sample holds approximately 240,000 clones, approximately 90% seen once. The sample consisted of PBMCs or T cells enriched from blood (not recorded which). The receptors stem from a woman aged 18 to 35 who had recovered from COVID-19.

This clone came up once. V usage is TRBV19 and J usage is TRBJ2-6; tentatively, D is TRBD2 (5 bases). Germline assignment: CDR1 LNHDA and CDR2 SQIVND (reference sequence). Trimming shortened V by 5 bases and J by 0 bases, and 8 bases separated the two germline ends. The CDR3 length is 15 residues. As DNA, the CDR3 is TGTGCCAGTAGTGCCGGGGACTCTGGGGCCAACGTCCTGACTTTC. Its translation is CASSAGDSGANVLTF.

This clone appeared a few times. CDR3 sequence reads: CATSDRDSLEAFF. As DNA, the CDR3 is TGTGCCACCAGTGATAGGGACAGCCTGGAAGCTTTCTTT. This sequence joins TRBV24-1 and TRBJ1-1, with TRBD1 identical over 7 bases. Germline V gene lookup returns CDR1 KGHDR and CDR2 SFDVKD. V shed 3 bases, J shed 8 bases, and the junction held 5 bases outside the gene matches. The CDR3 contains 13 residues.

The chain employs TRBV9 and TRBJ1-2, with 8 bases lining up with TRBD1. The V segment lost 4 bases and the J segment 4 bases; nucleotides outside the gene matches: 12. The CDR3 totals 16 residues. The germline gives CDR1 SGDLS, CDR2 YYNGEE. The CDR3 sequence is CASSPDTGGFSYGYTF. The CDR3 DNA sequence: TGTGCCAGCAGCCCAGACACAGGGGGGTTTAGCTATGGCTACACCTTC.

V is TRBV27 and J is TRBJ1-1, with 10 bases aligning to TRBD1. Per germline, CDR1 MNHEY and CDR2 SMNVEV (reference sequence). J lost 4 bases, V lost 3 bases, and 2 bases had no gene match. The CDR3 consists of 14 residues. CDR3 residues: CASSFRTGGTEAFF. CDR3 in DNA: TGTGCCAGCAGTTTTAGGACAGGGGGCACTGAAGCTTTCTTT.

V and J are TRBV20-1 and TRBJ2-1, with TRBD2 matching over 12 bases. Trimming took 3 bases from V and 7 from J; bases not matched to a gene: 16. The germline V gene has CDR1 DFQATT and CDR2 SNEGSKA (reference sequence). The CDR3 contains 18 residues. The CDR3: CSASAPSGGVIGFNEQFF. The CDR3 DNA is TGCAGTGCTAGTGCCCCTAGCGGGGGGGTAATTGGCTTTAATGAGCAGTTCTTC.

This chain uses TRBV3-1 (or the pseudogene TRBV3-2) with TRBJ1-2, with unresolved D. This CDR3 is built from 14 residues. The V end lost 1 base, the J end lost 6 bases, and 12 bases lay between the germline ends. From germline, CDR1 is LGHDT and CDR2 YNNKEL (reference sequence). CDR3 sequence (DNA): TGTGCCAGCAGCCAAGGTGCGGCAGTCAATGGCTACACCTTC. Its protein is CASSQGAAVNGYTF.

This clone is a singleton in its sample. The rearrangement links TRBV6-5 to TRBJ2-2; no reliable D call. Trimming shortened V by 5 bases and J by 6 bases, and 7 bases separated the two germline ends. This CDR3 has 12 amino acids. The V gene's germline CDR1 is MNHEY and CDR2 SVGAGI. The CDR3 region is CASSRVAGELFF. The CDR3 region has the DNA TGTGCCAGCAGTCGGGTTGCCGGGGAGCTGTTTTTT.

This chain connects TRBV27 to TRBJ2-1; the D gene is possibly TRBD2 (6 bases). The CDR3 consists of 15 residues. V was shortened by 4 bases and J by 7 bases, with 17 bases between the two germline ends. The germline gives CDR1 MNHEY, CDR2 SMNVEV (reference sequence). The CDR3 coding sequence is TGTGCCAGCAGTTCGCAGACTAGGAGGTCAAATGAGCAGTTCTTC. The encoded protein is CASSSQTRRSNEQFF.

This clone has just one count. The chain couples TRBV6-5 to TRBJ1-3; no reliable D call. CDR3 length: 15 amino acids. Germline V gives CDR1 MNHEY, CDR2 SVGAGI. Trimming removed 0 bases at V and 2 bases at J, with 8 bases between. CDR3 region: CASSYSRGTGNTIYF. The CDR3 coding sequence is TGTGCCAGCAGTTACTCGCGAGGGACTGGAAACACCATATATTTT.

This chain joins TRBV10-3 and TRBJ2-7, with TRBD2 matching 8 bases. Germline CDR1 and CDR2: ENHRY and SYGVKD. The CDR3 runs 13 residues. V gave up 4 bases and J gave up 10 bases; unmatched junction bases: 9. The CDR3: CAISGPGLERQYF. In DNA form, the CDR3 reads TGTGCCATCAGTGGACCGGGACTAGAAAGACAGTACTTC.

The chain uses TRBV6-5 and TRBJ1-2; TRBD1 might be the D (6 bases). Germline CDR1 reads MNHEY; CDR2 reads SVGAGI. The V and J ends lost 8 bases and 0 bases respectively, with 13 bases between them. The CDR3 runs 14 residues. This chain's CDR3 is CASLGATTNYGYTF. For the CDR3, the DNA is TGTGCCAGCTTGGGGGCAACAACTAACTATGGCTACACCTTC.

Comments on this clone: The conserved phenylalanine or tryptophan is not found at the CDR3 terminus, so this likely reflects a read error. The V and J genes are TRBV9 and TRBJ1-2, with TRBD1 matching 8 bases. The V gene's germline CDR1 is SGDLS and CDR2 YYNGEE. This CDR3 is built from 17 residues. V lost 3 bases and J lost 5; bases outside the gene matches: 15. In DNA, the CDR3 is TGTGCCAGCAGCGACGGAGGAACCATACAGGGGGGTTATGGCTACACCCTC. It yields the protein CASSDGGTIQGGYGYTL.

V is TRBV5-4 and J is TRBJ2-7; 9 positions match TRBD2. The CDR3 contains 15 residues. Looked up from germline, CDR1 is SGHNT and CDR2 is YYREEE (reference sequence). V shed 3 bases, J shed 4 bases, and the junction held 8 bases outside the gene matches. The chain's CDR3 is CASSSPGLAKYEQYF. CDR3 nucleotides: TGTGCCAGCAGCTCACCGGGACTAGCTAAGTACGAGCAGTACTTC.

On this clone itself: Other DNA sequences of this sample code for an identical CDR3. V gene TRBV19 combines with J gene TRBJ2-7; 7 bases match TRBD2. This CDR3 has 15 amino acids. Germline V lookup: CDR1 LNHDA, CDR2 SQIVND (reference sequence). V shed 3 bases, J shed 0 bases, and the junction held 5 bases outside the gene matches. The CDR3 spells CASSILGGSSYEQYF. CDR3 coding DNA: TGTGCCAGTAGTATTTTAGGCGGGAGCTCCTACGAGCAGTACTTC.

The chain links TRBV28 to TRBJ2-5; a possible D gene is TRBD1 (5 bases). V gave up 7 bases and J gave up 4 bases, with 19 bases separating them. The germline CDR1 and CDR2 sequences are MDHEN and SYDVKM. The CDR3 is 15 residues long. CDR3 protein: CASNTPGRVGETQYF. The CDR3 coding sequence is TGTGCCAGCAACACGCCCGGCAGGGTGGGAGAGACCCAGTACTTC.

The chain joins TRBV6-6 to TRBJ1-2, with 8 bases lining up with TRBD1. The CDR3 extends over 15 amino acids. Germline V gene sequence: CDR1 MNHNY, CDR2 SVGAGI (reference sequence). The V and J ends lost 5 bases and 8 bases, in that order; junction bases with no gene match: 13. The CDR3 is CASSRQGAIESGYTF. The CDR3, as DNA: TGTGCCAGCAGTCGTCAGGGGGCAATCGAATCGGGCTACACCTTC.

The chain couples TRBV6-1 to TRBJ1-3, with D uncertain. Germline CDR1 reads MNHNS; CDR2 reads SASEGT. The CDR3 covers 14 residues. V lost 0 bases and J lost 2, with 5 bases in between. CDR3 in DNA: TGTGCCAGCAGTGAAGCCCTACCTGGAAACACCATATATTTT. Its translation: CASSEALPGNTIYF.

This chain uses TRBV19 with TRBJ1-5; D may be TRBD1 (6 bases). This CDR3 region has 15 residues. Trimming took 2 bases from V and 7 from J, leaving 15 bases between them. The V gene's germline CDR1 is LNHDA and CDR2 SQIVND (reference sequence). This CDR3 is CASSISGGRHQPQHF. Here the CDR3 DNA reads TGTGCCAGTAGTATATCGGGGGGGCGGCACCAGCCCCAGCATTTT.

The chain links TRBV6-5 to TRBJ1-1; D is undetermined. Germline lookup yields CDR1 MNHEY and CDR2 SVGAGI. The CDR3 contains 13 residues. V lost 6 bases and J 0 bases, leaving 8 bases between the germline ends. The CDR3 sequence is CASSPSVNTEAFF. In DNA form, the CDR3 reads TGTGCCAGCAGCCCCTCAGTGAACACTGAAGCTTTCTTT.

This clone appeared once. V gene TRBV4-1 combines with J gene TRBJ1-1; TRBD1 is a possible D gene (5 bases). This CDR3 region has 14 residues. V lost 3 bases and J 11 bases, leaving 19 bases between the germline ends. Looked up from germline, CDR1 is MGHRA and CDR2 is YSYEKL. The DNA of the CDR3 is TGCGCCAGCAGCCACCCTGGCGGGATGGAGGGGGCTTTCTTT. As protein: CASSHPGGMEGAFF.

This clone is a singleton in its sample. The gene calls are TRBV11-2 and TRBJ2-1; D gene uncertain. The CDR3 runs 13 residues. The germline V gene encodes CDR1 SGHAT and CDR2 FQNNGV. V gave up 3 bases and J gave up 7 bases, with 10 bases separating them. In DNA, the CDR3 is TGTGCCAGCAGCTTGTGGCTAGAGAATGAGCAGTTCTTC. Encoded protein: CASSLWLENEQFF. The full variable domain, completed using reference TRBV11-2 and TRBJ2-1, is EAGVAQSPRYKIIEKRQSVAFWCNPISGHATLYWYQQILGQGPKLLIQFQNNGVVDDSQLPKDRFSAERLKGVDSTLKIQPAKLEDSAVYLCASSLWLENEQFFGPGTRLTVL.